Here is one T cell receptor (beta chain) with its context. No antigen is known for it. This sample is drawn from a study of cytomegalovirus exposure and HLA in healthy donors. Study-wide context: Among a few hundred genotyped donors, more than 65% fell in the Caucasian-associated ancestry cluster. Whole-study findings and limits: For most TCR sequences rarity was the rule, although some public TCRs occurred in many donors. TRBV6-2, TRBV6-3 and some other V segments were unresolvable in 87-base-pair reads. It was reported that the classifier diagnosed cytomegalovirus status with high specificity and sensitivity in both the original and validation cohorts.

PCR involved 60 Vbeta and 13 Jbeta primers. Here immunoSEQ multiplex PCR was the method, and the copy in TCRdb shows in-frame clones only, minus some. The sample holds approximately 110,000 clones, around 74% seen once. The V gene's germline CDR1 is SGHAT and CDR2 FQNNGV. The CDR3 loop spans 13 amino acids. Trimming left V 1 base short and J 4 bases short, with 6 bases between. What was sequenced was PBMCs. The source of this sequence is a woman in her forties or fifties in good health and CMV-seropositive. The chain uses TRBV11-2 and TRBJ2-3; D is unclear. The CDR3 sequence is CASSLGLADTQYF. The CDR3 DNA reads as TGTGCCAGCAGCTTAGGCCTAGCAGATACGCAGTATTTT.